This TCR beta chain originates from a study of vaccination and CD4 T cells after COVID-19. With the Oncomine TCR Beta short-read assay, DNA from cultured CD4+ T cells was sequenced. TCRdb ran MiXCR on the PCR reads and lists one entry per CDR3 protein. The sample contains 10,000 to 13,000 distinct CDR3 sequences, roughly half of which appear only once. Indicated treatment: roughly 11-day PBMC culture with coronavirus spike peptide pools or control peptides (ViraFEST assay). After expanding antigen-specific T cells with peptide pools, ViraFEST sequenced their TCRs. In the case of this clonotype: Its antigen remains unidentified.

The sample comprised CD4+ T cells from blood, cultured in vitro. This TCR was sampled from a human donor who had recovered from COVID-19.

The DNA of the CDR3 is TGTGCCAGCCGGGACAACTACGAGCAGTACTTC. Translating gives CASRDNYEQYF. This chain joins TRBV28 and TRBJ2-7, with D maybe TRBD1 (6 bases). This CDR3 spans 11 amino acids. Germline values: CDR1 MDHEN, CDR2 SYDVKM. V lost 8 bases and J 3 bases, leaving 8 bases between the germline ends.